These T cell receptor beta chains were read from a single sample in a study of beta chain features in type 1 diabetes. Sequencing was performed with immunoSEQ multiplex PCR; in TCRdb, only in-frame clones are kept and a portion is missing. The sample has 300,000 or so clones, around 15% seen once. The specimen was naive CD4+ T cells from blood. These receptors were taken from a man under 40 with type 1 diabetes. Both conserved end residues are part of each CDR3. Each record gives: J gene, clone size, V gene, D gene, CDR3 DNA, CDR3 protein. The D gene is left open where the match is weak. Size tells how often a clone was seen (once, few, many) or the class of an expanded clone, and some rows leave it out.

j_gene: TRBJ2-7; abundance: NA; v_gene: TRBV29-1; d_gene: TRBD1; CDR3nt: TGCAGCGTTGGGACAGGGGCGGGCGAGCAGTACTTC; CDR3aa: CSVGTGAGEQYF
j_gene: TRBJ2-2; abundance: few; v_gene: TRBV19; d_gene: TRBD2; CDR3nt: TGTGCCAGTAGTATAGTTCTAGCGGGAGCTTCTACCGGGGAGCTGTTTTTT; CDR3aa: CASSIVLAGASTGELFF
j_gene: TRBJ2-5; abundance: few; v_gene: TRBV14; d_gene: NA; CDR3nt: TGTGCCAGCAGCCAAGCAGGTCTGGAGACCCAGTACTTC; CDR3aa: CASSQAGLETQYF
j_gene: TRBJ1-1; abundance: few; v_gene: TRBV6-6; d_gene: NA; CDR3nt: TGTGCCAGCAATCCTGGGAGGAACACTGAAGCTTTCTTT; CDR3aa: CASNPGRNTEAFF
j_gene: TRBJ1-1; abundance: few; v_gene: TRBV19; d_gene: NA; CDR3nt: TGTGCCAGTAGTATACATGAAGCAGTAGCGACTGAAGCTTTCTTT; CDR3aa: CASSIHEAVATEAFF
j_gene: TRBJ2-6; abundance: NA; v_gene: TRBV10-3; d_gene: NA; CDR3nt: TGTGCCATCAGTCACACAGGGAACTCTGGGGCCAACGTCCTGACTTTC; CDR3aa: CAISHTGNSGANVLTF
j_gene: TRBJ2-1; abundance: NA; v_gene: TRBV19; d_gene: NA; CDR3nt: TGTGCCAGTAGTATTCGCGGGTCCTCTCACAATGAGCAGTTCTTC; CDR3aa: CASSIRGSSHNEQFF
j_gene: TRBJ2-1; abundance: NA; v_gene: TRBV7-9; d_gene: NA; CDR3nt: TGTGCCAGCAGCTTAGCCGGTAGGAGGCACTACAATGAGCAGTTCTTC; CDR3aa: CASSLAGRRHYNEQFF
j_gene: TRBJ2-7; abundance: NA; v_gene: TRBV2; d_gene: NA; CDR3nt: TGTGCCAGCAGTGAATCGGAGGCGGTGTGGCAGTACTTC; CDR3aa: CASSESEAVWQYF
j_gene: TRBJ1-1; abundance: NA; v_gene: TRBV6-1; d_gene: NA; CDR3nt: TGTGCCAGCAGTGGGTCCCAGGGAAGCGAGGCGAACACTGAAGCTTTCTTT; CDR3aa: CASSGSQGSEANTEAFF
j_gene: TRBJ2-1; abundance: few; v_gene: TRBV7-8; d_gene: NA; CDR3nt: TGTGCCAGCAGCTCTCGCCGACTCCTCAGCGAGCAGTTCTTC; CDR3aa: CASSSRRLLSEQFF
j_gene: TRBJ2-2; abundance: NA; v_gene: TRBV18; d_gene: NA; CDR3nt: TGTGCCAGCTCACCATCTAACAGAATCACCGGGGAGCTGTTTTTT; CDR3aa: CASSPSNRITGELFF
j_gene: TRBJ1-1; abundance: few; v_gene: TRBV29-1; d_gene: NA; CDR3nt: TGCAGCGTTCACACAATCGTTGAAGCTTTCTTT; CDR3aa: CSVHTIVEAFF
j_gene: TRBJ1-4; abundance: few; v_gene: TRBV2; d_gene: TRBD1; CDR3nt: TGTGCCAGCAGAGCGGAACAGGGGCCCGGTGAAAAACTGTTTTTT; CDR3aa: CASRAEQGPGEKLFF
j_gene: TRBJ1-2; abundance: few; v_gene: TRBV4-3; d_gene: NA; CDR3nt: TGCGCCAGCAGCCAAGAGTTTAGCAGGGCGGAAGGCTACACCTTC; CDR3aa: CASSQEFSRAEGYTF
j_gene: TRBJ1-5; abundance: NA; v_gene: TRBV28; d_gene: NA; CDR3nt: TGTGCCAGCGACGGGTCCCATCAGCCCCAGCATTTT; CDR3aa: CASDGSHQPQHF
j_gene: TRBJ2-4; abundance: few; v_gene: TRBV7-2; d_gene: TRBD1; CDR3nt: TGTGCCAGCAGCTCGGTTTCGTGGACAGGCCCTATGGGCATTCAGTACTTC; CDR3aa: CASSSVSWTGPMGIQYF
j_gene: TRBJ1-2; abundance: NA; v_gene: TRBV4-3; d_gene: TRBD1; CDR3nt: TGCGCCAGCAGCCAAGGGACAGGGGGTGGCTATGGCTACACCTTC; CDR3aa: CASSQGTGGGYGYTF
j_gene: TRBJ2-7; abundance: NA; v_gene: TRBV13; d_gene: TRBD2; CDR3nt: TGTGCCAGCAGCTCCCGGGGGATAGCGGGGCTCGAGCAGTACTTC; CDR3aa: CASSSRGIAGLEQYF
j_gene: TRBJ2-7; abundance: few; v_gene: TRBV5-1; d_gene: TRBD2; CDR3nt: TGCGCCAGCAGCCTGGTGGGCGGGAGGGCCAACGAGCAGTACTTC; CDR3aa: CASSLVGGRANEQYF
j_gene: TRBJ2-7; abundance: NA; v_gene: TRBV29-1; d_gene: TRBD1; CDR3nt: TGCAGCGTGAGGACAGGGTCTAACGAGCAGTACTTC; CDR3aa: CSVRTGSNEQYF
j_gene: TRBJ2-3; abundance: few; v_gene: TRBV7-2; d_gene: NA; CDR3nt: TGTGCCAGCAGCTTAATGGGCGGGATACGCACAGATACGCAGTATTTT; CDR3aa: CASSLMGGIRTDTQYF
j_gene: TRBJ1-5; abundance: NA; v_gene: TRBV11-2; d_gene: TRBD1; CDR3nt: TGTGCCAGCAGCCTGACAGGGGATCAGCCCCAGCATTTT; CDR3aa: CASSLTGDQPQHF
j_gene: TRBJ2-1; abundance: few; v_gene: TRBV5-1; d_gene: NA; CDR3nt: TGCGCCAGCAGCTTGGGGTCAGCCTACAATGAGCAGTTCTTC; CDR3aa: CASSLGSAYNEQFF
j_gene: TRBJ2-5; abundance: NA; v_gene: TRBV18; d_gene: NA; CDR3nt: TGTGCCAGCTCACCATATTACGGGAGAGGGGAAGAGACCCAGTACTTC; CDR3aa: CASSPYYGRGEETQYF
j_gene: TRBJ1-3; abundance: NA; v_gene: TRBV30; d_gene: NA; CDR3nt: TGTGCCTGGGGTGACTCTTTCTCTGGAAACACCATATATTTT; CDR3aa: CAWGDSFSGNTIYF
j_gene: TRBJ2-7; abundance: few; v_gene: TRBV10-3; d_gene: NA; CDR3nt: TGTGCCATCAGTGTAGGGACTTTGAGCTCCTACGAGCAGTACTTC; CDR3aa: CAISVGTLSSYEQYF